The 6 T cell receptor beta chains reported below all come from one sample, sequenced in a study of blood T cell repertoires in COVID-19. Here immunoSEQ multiplex PCR was the method, and the copy in TCRdb shows in-frame clones only, minus some. The table has about 380,000 clones, about 89% seen once. Sequencing was carried out using PBMCs or T cells enriched from blood (not recorded which). The receptors come from a man in his thirties or forties who had recovered from COVID-19.

The sample holds a few counts of this clone. V usage is TRBV7-8 and J usage is TRBJ1-6; possible D gene TRBD1, 6 bases. Trimming removed 1 base from V and 9 bases from J, with 13 bases in between. This CDR3 region has 15 residues. CDR1 and CDR2 (germline): SGHVS, FQNEAQ. As DNA, the CDR3 is TGTGCCAGCAGCTTAGGAGCAGGGGTCACTTCACCCCTCCACTTT. It translates to CASSLGAGVTSPLHF. Using reference TRBV7-8 and TRBJ1-6 for the parts outside the CDR3, the full variable domain is GAGVSQSPRYKVAKRGQDVALRCDPISGHVSLFWYQQALGQGPEFLTYFQNEAQLDKSGLPSDRFFAERPEGSVSTLKIQRTQQEDSAVYLCASSLGAGVTSPLHFGNGTRLTVT.

CDR3 nucleotides: TGCGCCAGCAGCCTACAGAGATCCTACGAGCAGTACTTC. It yields the protein CASSLQRSYEQYF. The genes are TRBV4-1 and TRBJ2-7; D remains ambiguous. This CDR3 has 13 amino acids. CDR1 is MGHRA, CDR2 YSYEKL, per germline. Trimming left V 4 bases short and J 1 base short, with 8 bases between.

The V gene is TRBV2, the J gene TRBJ1-4; 7 bases match TRBD1. J gave up 8 bases and V 6 bases, and 6 bases lay outside the gene matches. The CDR3 has 13 amino acids. CDR1 is SNHLY and CDR2 is FYNNEI in the germline V gene. The CDR3 loop is CASRETGAEKLFF. The CDR3 DNA sequence: TGTGCCAGCAGAGAAACAGGGGCCGAAAAACTGTTTTTT.

The J gene is TRBJ2-7, the V gene TRBV6-5, with TRBD1 identical over 8 bases. The V gene's germline CDR1 is MNHEY and CDR2 SVGAGI. The ends lost 6 bases at V and 3 bases at J; junction bases unmatched: 7. The CDR3 length is 14 residues. The DNA for the CDR3 is TGTGCCAGCAGACGTACAGGGGGGAACTACGAGCAGTACTTC. This translates into CASRRTGGNYEQYF.

The chain is built from TRBV7-9 and TRBJ1-1, with D unclear. V dropped 8 bases and J dropped 6 bases, with 13 bases sitting between them. This CDR3 is 12 amino acids long. Germline lookup yields CDR1 SEHNR and CDR2 FQNEAQ (reference sequence). CDR3 residues: CASQPERSEAFF. The CDR3 bases are TGTGCCAGCCAACCGGAGCGGTCTGAAGCTTTCTTT.

The chain uses TRBV6-1 and TRBJ1-2; D might be TRBD1 (5 bases). The CDR3 covers 15 residues. The ends were cut back, 1 base at V and 4 bases at J, with 13 bases in the middle. CDR1 MNHNS and CDR2 SASEGT come from the germline V gene. The CDR3 spells CASSEDARAIYGYTF. DNA for the CDR3: TGTGCCAGCAGTGAAGACGCCAGGGCGATCTATGGCTACACCTTC.